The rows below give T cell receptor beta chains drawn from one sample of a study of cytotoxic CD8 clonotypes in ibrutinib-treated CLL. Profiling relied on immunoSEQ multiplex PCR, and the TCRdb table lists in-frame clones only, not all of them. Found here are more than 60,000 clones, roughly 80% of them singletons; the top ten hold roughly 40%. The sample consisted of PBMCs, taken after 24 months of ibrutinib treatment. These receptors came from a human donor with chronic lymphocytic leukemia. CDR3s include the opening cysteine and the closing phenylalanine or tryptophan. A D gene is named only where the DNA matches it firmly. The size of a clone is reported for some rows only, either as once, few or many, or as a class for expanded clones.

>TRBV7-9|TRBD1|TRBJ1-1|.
CASSARTGGRTEAFF
TGTGCCAGCAGCGCCCGGACAGGGGGCCGTACTGAAGCTTTCTTT
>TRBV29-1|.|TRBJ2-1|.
CSLTTSGGRSYNEQFF
TGCAGCCTGACCACGAGTGGCGGGCGCTCCTACAATGAGCAGTTCTTC
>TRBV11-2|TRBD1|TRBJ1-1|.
CASSKTGEDTEAFF
TGTGCCAGCAGTAAAACAGGGGAGGACACTGAAGCTTTCTTT
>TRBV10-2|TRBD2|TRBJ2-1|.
CATSRVSGRAGRSEQFF
TGCGCCACTTCTCGGGTTAGCGGGAGGGCCGGGAGGAGTGAGCAGTTCTTC
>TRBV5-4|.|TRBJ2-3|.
CASSLENRETSTDTQYF
TGTGCCAGCAGCTTGGAAAACAGGGAGACTAGCACAGATACGCAGTATTTT
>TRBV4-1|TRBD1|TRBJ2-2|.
CASSPGTGGLTGELFF
TGCGCCAGCAGTCCCGGGACAGGGGGTTTAACCGGGGAGCTGTTTTTT
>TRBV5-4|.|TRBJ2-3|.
CASSFAHSTDTQYF
TGTGCCAGCAGCTTCGCTCACTCCACAGATACGCAGTATTTT
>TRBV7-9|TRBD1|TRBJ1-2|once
CASSSRDRGPGYTF
TGTGCCAGCAGTTCCCGGGACAGGGGGCCTGGCTACACCTTC
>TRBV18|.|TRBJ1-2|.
CASSPGTQVYGYTF
TGTGCCAGCAGCCCAGGGACACAAGTATATGGCTACACCTTC
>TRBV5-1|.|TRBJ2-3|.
CASSVPSDTQYF
TGCGCCAGCAGCGTTCCCTCCGATACGCAGTATTTT
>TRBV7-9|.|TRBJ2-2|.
CASSFPLGQSLVTGELFF
TGTGCCAGCAGCTTCCCTCTAGGTCAGAGCCTTGTCACCGGGGAGCTGTTTTTT
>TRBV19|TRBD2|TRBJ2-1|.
CASSKLATYNEQFF
TGTGCCAGTAGTAAACTAGCGACCTACAATGAGCAGTTCTTC
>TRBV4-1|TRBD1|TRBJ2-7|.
CASSPLQGGHYEQYF
TGCGCCAGCAGCCCGTTACAGGGGGGACACTACGAGCAGTACTTC
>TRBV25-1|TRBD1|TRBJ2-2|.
CASSEGRGHSGELFF
TGTGCCAGCAGTGAAGGCAGGGGGCACAGCGGGGAGCTGTTTTTT
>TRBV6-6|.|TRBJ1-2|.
CASSYSRGGNYGYTF
TGTGCCAGCAGTTACTCGAGAGGTGGCAACTATGGCTACACCTTC
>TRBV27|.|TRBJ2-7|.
CASSLGWGRLYEQYF
TGTGCCAGCAGTTTAGGGTGGGGGCGACTTTACGAGCAGTACTTC
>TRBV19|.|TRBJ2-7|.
CASSNPGRSYEQYF
TGTGCCAGTAGTAATCCGGGGAGGTCCTACGAGCAGTACTTC
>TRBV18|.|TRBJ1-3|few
CASSPPAGNTIYF
TGTGCCAGCTCACCACCCGCTGGAAACACCATATATTTT
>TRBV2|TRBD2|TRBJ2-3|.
CASSELAALTDTQYF
TGTGCCAGCAGTGAACTAGCGGCACTCACAGATACGCAGTATTTT
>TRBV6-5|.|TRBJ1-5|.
CASSSGKGNQPQHF
TGTGCCAGCAGCTCAGGGAAGGGCAATCAGCCCCAGCATTTT
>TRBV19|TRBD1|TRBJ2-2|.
CASSARQGNTGELFF
TGTGCCAGTAGTGCCCGACAGGGAAACACCGGGGAGCTGTTTTTT
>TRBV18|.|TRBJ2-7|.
CASSTRAAGEQYF
TGTGCCAGCTCGACCAGGGCGGCGGGCGAGCAGTACTTC
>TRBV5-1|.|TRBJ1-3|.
CASSLASSGNTIYF
TGCGCCAGCAGCTTGGCCAGCTCTGGAAACACCATATATTTT
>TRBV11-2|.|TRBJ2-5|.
CASSLVAGVETQYF
TGTGCCAGCAGCTTGGTAGCTGGGGTGGAGACCCAGTACTTC
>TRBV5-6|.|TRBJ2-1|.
CASSLARVRVGDEQFF
TGTGCCAGCAGCTTGGCCAGAGTCAGGGTTGGGGATGAGCAGTTCTTC
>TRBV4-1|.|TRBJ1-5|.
CASSQEAGHRSQHF
TGCGCCAGCAGCCAAGAGGCGGGACATAGGTCCCAGCATTTT
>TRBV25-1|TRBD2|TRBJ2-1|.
CASSEYRSGGPGDEQFF
TGTGCCAGCAGTGAATATCGCTCGGGAGGGCCGGGGGATGAGCAGTTCTTC
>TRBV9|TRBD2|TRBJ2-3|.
CASSARLAGNTDTQYF
TGTGCCAGCAGCGCCCGACTAGCGGGAAACACAGATACGCAGTATTTT
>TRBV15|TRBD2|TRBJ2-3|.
CATSRVAGVSDTQYF
TGTGCCACCAGCAGAGTGGCGGGAGTTTCAGATACGCAGTATTTT
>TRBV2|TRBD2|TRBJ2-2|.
CASRNPPFSGKNTGELFF
TGTGCCAGCAGAAACCCCCCCTTTAGCGGGAAAAACACCGGGGAGCTGTTTTTT
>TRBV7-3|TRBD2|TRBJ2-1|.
CASSSSGRGNEQFF
TGTGCCAGCAGCTCTAGCGGGAGAGGAAATGAGCAGTTCTTC
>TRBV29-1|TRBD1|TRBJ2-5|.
CSTQTGGVETQYF
TGCAGCACACAGACAGGGGGCGTTGAGACCCAGTACTTC
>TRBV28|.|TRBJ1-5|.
CASSLGKGVYSNQPQHF
TGTGCCAGCAGTTTAGGCAAAGGGGTATACAGCAATCAGCCCCAGCATTTT
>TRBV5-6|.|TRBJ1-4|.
CASSGPQGGEKLFF
TGTGCCAGCTCGGGCCCCCAGGGAGGGGAAAAACTGTTTTTT
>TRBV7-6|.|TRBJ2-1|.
CASSLVLDNEQFF
TGTGCCAGCAGCTTAGTACTCGATAATGAGCAGTTCTTC
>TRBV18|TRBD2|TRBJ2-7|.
CASQPGTSSYEQYF
TGTGCCAGCCAACCAGGGACTAGCTCCTACGAGCAGTACTTC